Listed below are T cell receptor beta chains from one sample, sequenced in a study of post-analysis software for immune sequencing data. TCRdb processed the PCR reads anew with MiXCR; each CDR3 protein has one entry. The sample has 700,000 to 800,000 distinct CDR3 sequences, 25% to 30% seen once. The sequenced material came from blood. These receptors were collected from a girl aged 10-17 years with multiple sclerosis. CDR3s leave out the opening cysteine and the closing phenylalanine or tryptophan.

J gene | V gene | CDR3 protein
TRBJ2-1 | TRBV7-8 | ASSLGGWARGYNEQF
TRBJ1-2 | TRBV7-2 | ASSPYSGASSCYGYT
TRBJ1-2 | TRBV20-1 | SARFRGYYGYT
TRBJ1-2 | TRBV10-3 | AIRRAANYGYT
TRBJ2-1 | TRBV9 | ASSVRASGDNEQF
TRBJ2-1 | TRBV2 | ASSADRDNEQF
TRBJ2-4 | TRBV20-1 | SARTGGPSQY
TRBJ2-7 | TRBV7-2 | ASSFRAPKRSSYEQY
TRBJ2-1 | TRBV25-1 | ASSERLEDGNEQF
TRBJ2-7 | TRBV12-3/TRBV12-4 | ASAFYGGKSYEQY
TRBJ2-7 | TRBV9 | ASSEAGADEQY
TRBJ2-1 | TRBV7-2 | ASSGNHNNEQF
TRBJ1-4 | TRBV7-2 | ASSLGLGTNEKLF